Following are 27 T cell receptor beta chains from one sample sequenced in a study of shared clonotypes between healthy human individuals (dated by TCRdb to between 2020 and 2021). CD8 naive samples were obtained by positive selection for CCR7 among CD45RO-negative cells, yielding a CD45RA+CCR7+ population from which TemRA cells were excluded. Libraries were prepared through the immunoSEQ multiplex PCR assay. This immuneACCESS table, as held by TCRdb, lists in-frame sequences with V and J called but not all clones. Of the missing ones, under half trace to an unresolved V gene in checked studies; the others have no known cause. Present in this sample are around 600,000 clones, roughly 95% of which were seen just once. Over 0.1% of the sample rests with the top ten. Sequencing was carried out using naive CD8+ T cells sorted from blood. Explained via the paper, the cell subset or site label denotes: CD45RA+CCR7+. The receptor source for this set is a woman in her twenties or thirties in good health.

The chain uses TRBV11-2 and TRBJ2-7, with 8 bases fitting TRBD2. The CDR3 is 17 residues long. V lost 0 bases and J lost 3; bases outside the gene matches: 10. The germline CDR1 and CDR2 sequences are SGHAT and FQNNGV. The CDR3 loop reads CASSLEVLGLGVYEQYF. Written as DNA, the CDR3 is TGTGCCAGCAGCTTAGAGGTTTTGGGACTAGGGGTCTACGAGCAGTACTTC.

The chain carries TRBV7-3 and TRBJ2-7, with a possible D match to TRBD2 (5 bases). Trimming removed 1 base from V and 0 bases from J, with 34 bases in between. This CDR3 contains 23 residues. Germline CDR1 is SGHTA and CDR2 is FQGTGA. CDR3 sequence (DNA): TGTGCCAGCAGCTTAAGGGAACTCGTGGGGAGAATCCCTAATCCCCCATACTCCTACGAGCAGTACTTC. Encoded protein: CASSLRELVGRIPNPPYSYEQYF.

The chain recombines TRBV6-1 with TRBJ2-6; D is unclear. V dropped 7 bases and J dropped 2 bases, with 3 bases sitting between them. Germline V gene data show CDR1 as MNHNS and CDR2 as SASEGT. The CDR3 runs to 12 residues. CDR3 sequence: CASITGANVLTF. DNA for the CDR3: TGTGCCAGCATTACTGGGGCCAACGTCCTGACTTTC.

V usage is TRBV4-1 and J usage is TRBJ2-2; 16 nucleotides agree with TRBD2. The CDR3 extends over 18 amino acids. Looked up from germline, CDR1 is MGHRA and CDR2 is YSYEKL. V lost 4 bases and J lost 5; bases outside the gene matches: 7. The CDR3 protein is CASSLSMGLAGGTGELFF. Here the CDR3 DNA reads TGCGCCAGCAGCCTCTCAATGGGACTAGCGGGAGGGACCGGGGAGCTGTTTTTT.

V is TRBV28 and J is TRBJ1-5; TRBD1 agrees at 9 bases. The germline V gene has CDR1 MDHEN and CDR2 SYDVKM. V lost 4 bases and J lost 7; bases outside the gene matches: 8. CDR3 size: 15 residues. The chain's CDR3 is CASSSRTGVRQPQHF. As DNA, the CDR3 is TGTGCCAGCAGTTCTAGGACAGGGGTTAGGCAGCCCCAGCATTTT. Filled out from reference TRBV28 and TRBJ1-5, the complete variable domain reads DVKVTQSSRYLVKRTGEKVFLECVQDMDHENMFWYRQDPGLGLRLIYFSYDVKMKEKGDIPEGYSVSREKKERFSLILESASTNQTSMYLCASSSRTGVRQPQHFGDGTRLSIL.

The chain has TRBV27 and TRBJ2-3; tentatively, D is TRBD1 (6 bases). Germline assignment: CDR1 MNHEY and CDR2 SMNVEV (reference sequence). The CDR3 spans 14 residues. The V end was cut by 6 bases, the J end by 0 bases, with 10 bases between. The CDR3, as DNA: TGTGCCAGCAGCCACAGGGAGAGCACAGATACGCAGTATTTT. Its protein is CASSHRESTDTQYF.

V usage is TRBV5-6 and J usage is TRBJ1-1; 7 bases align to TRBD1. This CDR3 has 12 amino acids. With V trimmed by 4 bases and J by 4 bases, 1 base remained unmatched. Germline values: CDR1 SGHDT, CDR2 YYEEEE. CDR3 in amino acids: CASSGTATEAFF. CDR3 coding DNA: TGTGCCAGCAGCGGGACAGCCACTGAAGCTTTCTTT.

Here the CDR3 DNA reads TGTGCCAGCAGCCCGACAACAGGGAGCAATGAGCAGTTCTTC. Its translation is CASSPTTGSNEQFF. V is TRBV5-5 and J is TRBJ2-1, with a weak D call TRBD1 (6 bases). CDR3 length equals 14 residues. The V gene lost 4 bases and the J gene lost 6 bases, with 14 bases spanning the gap. Germline CDR1 is SGHKS and CDR2 is YYEKEE (reference sequence).

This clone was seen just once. CDR3 nucleotides: TGTGCCAGCAGTTTCGCGGTAGCGGGAGGGGGCACCGGGGAGCTGTTTTTT. It specifies CASSFAVAGGGTGELFF. The chain recombines TRBV27 with TRBJ2-2, with 11 bases lining up with TRBD2. The CDR3 loop spans 17 amino acids. Looked up from germline, CDR1 is MNHEY and CDR2 is SMNVEV (reference sequence). J gave up 4 bases and V 3 bases, and 7 bases lay outside the gene matches.

CDR3 amino acids: CSVETGSSWGYTF. The CDR3 region has the DNA TGCAGCGTCGAAACTGGGTCGTCGTGGGGCTACACCTTC. The chain links TRBV29-1 to TRBJ1-2, with D unclear. From germline, CDR1 is SQVTM and CDR2 ANQGSEA. This CDR3 region has 13 residues. Trimming cost V 6 bases and J 8 bases, with 19 bases left between them.

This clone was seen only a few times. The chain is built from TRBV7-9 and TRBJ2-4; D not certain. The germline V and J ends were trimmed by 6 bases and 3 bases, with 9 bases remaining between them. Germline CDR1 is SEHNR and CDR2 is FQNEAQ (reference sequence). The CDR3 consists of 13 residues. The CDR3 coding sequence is TGTGCCAGCAGTCCGGTTGGCAAAAACATTCAGTACTTC. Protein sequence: CASSPVGKNIQYF.

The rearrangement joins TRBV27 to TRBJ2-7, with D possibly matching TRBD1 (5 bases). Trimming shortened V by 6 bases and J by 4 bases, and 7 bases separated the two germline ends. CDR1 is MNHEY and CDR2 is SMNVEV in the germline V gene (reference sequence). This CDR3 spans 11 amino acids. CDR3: CASRTDYEQYF. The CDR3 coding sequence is TGTGCCAGCAGGACAGATTACGAGCAGTACTTC.

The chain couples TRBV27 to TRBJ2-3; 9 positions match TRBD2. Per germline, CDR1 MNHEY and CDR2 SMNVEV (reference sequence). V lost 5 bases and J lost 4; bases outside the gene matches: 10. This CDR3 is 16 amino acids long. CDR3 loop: CASSTGGGGPADTQYF. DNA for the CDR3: TGTGCCAGCAGTACGGGCGGGGGGGGTCCGGCAGATACGCAGTATTTT.

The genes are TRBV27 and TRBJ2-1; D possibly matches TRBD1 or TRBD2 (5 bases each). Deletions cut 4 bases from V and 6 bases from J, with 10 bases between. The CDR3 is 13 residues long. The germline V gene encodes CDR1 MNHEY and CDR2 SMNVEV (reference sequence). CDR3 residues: CASSSPGPNEQFF. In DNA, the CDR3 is TGTGCCAGCAGTTCCCCGGGACCCAATGAGCAGTTCTTC.

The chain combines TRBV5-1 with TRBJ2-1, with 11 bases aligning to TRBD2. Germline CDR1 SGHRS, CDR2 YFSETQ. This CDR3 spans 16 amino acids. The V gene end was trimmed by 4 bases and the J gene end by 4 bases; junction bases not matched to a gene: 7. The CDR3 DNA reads TGCGCCAGCAGCCCCGACGGGACTAGCGGATACAATGAGCAGTTCTTC. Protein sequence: CASSPDGTSGYNEQFF.

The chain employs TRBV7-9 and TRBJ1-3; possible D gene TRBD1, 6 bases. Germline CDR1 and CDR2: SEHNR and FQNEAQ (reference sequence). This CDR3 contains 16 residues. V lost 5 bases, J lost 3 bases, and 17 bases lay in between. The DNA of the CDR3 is TGTGCCAGCAGCCCCAGAGCCGGACAGATTGGAAACACCATATATTTT. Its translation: CASSPRAGQIGNTIYF.

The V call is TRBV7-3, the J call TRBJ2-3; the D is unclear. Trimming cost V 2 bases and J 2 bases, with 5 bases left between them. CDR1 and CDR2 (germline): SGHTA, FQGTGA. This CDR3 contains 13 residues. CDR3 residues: CASSLLPTDTQYF. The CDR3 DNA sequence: TGTGCCAGCAGCTTACTCCCCACAGATACGCAGTATTTT.

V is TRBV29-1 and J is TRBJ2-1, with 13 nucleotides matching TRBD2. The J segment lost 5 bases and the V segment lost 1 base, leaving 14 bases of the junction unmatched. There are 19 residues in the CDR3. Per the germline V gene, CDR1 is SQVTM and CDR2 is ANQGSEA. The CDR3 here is CSVEGTSGSRNASHNEQFF. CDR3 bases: TGCAGCGTTGAAGGGACTAGCGGGAGCCGGAATGCGAGCCACAATGAGCAGTTCTTC.

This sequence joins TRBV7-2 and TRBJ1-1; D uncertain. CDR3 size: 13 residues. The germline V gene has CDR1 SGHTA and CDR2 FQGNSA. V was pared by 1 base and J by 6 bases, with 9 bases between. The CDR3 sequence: CASSLGGLAEAFF. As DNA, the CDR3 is TGTGCCAGCAGCTTAGGTGGCCTGGCTGAAGCTTTCTTT. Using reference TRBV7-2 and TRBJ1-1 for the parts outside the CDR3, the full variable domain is GAGVSQSPSNKVTEKGKDVELRCDPISGHTALYWYRQSLGQGLEFLIYFQGNSAPDKSGLPSDRFSAERTGGSVSTLTIQRTQQEDSAVYLCASSLGGLAEAFFGQGTRLTVV.

DNA for the CDR3: TGTGCCAGCAGCTTCCTCAGCGGGCGCTCCTACGAGCAGTACTTC. Amino acid sequence: CASSFLSGRSYEQYF. The chain joins TRBV5-6 to TRBJ2-7; the D gene is possibly TRBD2 (6 bases). With 2 bases removed from V and 0 bases from J, the gap between germline ends came to 12 bases. Germline CDR1 and CDR2: SGHDT and YYEEEE. This CDR3 spans 15 amino acids.

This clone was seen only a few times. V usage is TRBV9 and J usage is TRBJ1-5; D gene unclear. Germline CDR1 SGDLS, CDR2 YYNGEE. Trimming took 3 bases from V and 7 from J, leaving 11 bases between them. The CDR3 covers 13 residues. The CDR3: CASSGGFRQPQHF. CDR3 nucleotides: TGTGCCAGCAGCGGAGGGTTTAGGCAGCCCCAGCATTTT.

The CDR3 reads CASSSDVTSYYEQYF. The DNA for the CDR3 is TGTGCCAGCAGCTCTGACGTTACTAGTTACTACGAGCAGTACTTC. V gene TRBV7-9 combines with J gene TRBJ2-5; D is possibly TRBD2 (5 bases). The better agreement between TRBJ2-7 and the DNA end casts doubt on the J call. The CDR3 sequence is 15 residues long. CDR1 SEHNR and CDR2 FQNEAQ come from the germline V gene (reference sequence).

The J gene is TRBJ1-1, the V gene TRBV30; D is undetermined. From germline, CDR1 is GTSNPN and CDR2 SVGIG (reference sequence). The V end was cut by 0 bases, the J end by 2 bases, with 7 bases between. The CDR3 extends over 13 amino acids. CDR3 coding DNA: TGTGCCTGGAGTGTATTTGGAAACACTGAAGCTTTCTTT. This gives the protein CAWSVFGNTEAFF.

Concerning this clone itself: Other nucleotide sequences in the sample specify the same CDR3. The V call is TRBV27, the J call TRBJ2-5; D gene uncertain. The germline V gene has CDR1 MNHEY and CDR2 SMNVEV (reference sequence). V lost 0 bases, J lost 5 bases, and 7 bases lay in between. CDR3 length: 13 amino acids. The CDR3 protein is CASSLSGWETQYF. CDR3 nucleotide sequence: TGTGCCAGCAGTTTATCTGGTTGGGAGACCCAGTACTTC.

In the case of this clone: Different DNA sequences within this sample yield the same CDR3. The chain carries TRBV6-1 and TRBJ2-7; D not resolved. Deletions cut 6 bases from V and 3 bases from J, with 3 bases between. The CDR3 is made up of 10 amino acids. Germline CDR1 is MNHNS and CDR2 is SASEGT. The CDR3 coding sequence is TGTGCCAGCAGCCGCTACGAGCAGTACTTC. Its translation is CASSRYEQYF.

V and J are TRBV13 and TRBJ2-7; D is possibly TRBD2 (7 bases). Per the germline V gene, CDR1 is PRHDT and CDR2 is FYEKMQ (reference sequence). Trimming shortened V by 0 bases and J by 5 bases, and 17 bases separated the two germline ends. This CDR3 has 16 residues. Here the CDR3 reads CASSLGLAGAPHEQYF. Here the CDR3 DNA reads TGTGCCAGCAGCTTAGGCCTGGCGGGGGCCCCCCACGAGCAGTACTTC.

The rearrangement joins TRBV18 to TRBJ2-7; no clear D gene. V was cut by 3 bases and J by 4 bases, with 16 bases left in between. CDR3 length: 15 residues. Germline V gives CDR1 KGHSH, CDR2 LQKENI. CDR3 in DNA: TGTGCCAGCTCACCTCCAGTTCATAAGGCTTACGAGCAGTACTTC. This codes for CASSPPVHKAYEQYF.